These T cell receptor beta chains were read from a single sample in a study of molecular identifiers for immune sequencing clone quantification. In TCRdb, the PCR reads were re-called with MiXCR into one record per CDR3 protein. The table includes approximately 680,000 distinct CDR3 sequences, around 25% detected once. Sequenced: naive CD8+ T cells from blood, with Jurkat cell RNA spiked in. The receptor source for this set is a human donor in good health. Some libraries in this study had Jurkat cell RNA spiked in. Both conserved end residues are part of each CDR3. D genes are given only for firm matches. The size of a clone is reported for some rows only, either as once, few or many, or as a class for expanded clones.

d_call: TRBD1
j_call: TRBJ1-6
clone_size: NA
v_call: TRBV4-1
cdr3_nt: TGCGCCAGCAGCTTTTCGACAGGGGGTAATTCACCCCTCCACTTT
cdr3_aa: CASSFSTGGNSPLHF

d_call: NA
j_call: TRBJ2-7
clone_size: NA
v_call: TRBV30
cdr3_nt: TGTGCCTGGAGTGTAGTTATAACCTACGAGCAGTACTTC
cdr3_aa: CAWSVVITYEQYF

d_call: NA
j_call: TRBJ2-1
clone_size: NA
v_call: TRBV18
cdr3_nt: TGTGCCAGCTCACCACCCAGCGGGCGTTACAATGAGCAGTTCTTC
cdr3_aa: CASSPPSGRYNEQFF

d_call: NA
j_call: TRBJ2-3
clone_size: few
v_call: TRBV19
cdr3_nt: TGTGCCAGTAGTATAGGGGGGCTTAGCACAGATACGCAGTATTTT
cdr3_aa: CASSIGGLSTDTQYF

d_call: NA
j_call: TRBJ2-1
clone_size: NA
v_call: TRBV12-3/TRBV12-4
cdr3_nt: TGTGCCAGCGGTAAACGGGGGGCGGTTGGTGAGCAGTTCTTC
cdr3_aa: CASGKRGAVGEQFF

d_call: NA
j_call: TRBJ1-1
clone_size: few
v_call: TRBV10-3
cdr3_nt: TGTGCCATCAACCCCACTCAGGATAACACTGAAGCTTTCTTT
cdr3_aa: CAINPTQDNTEAFF

d_call: NA
j_call: TRBJ2-3
clone_size: many
v_call: TRBV4-2
cdr3_nt: TGTGCCAGCAGCCCCCCCTCGGGTCCTAGCACAGATACGCAGTATTTT
cdr3_aa: CASSPPSGPSTDTQYF

d_call: NA
j_call: TRBJ1-5
clone_size: NA
v_call: TRBV19
cdr3_nt: TGTGCCAGTAGTATGGGGCAGACCAATCAGCCCCAGCATTTT
cdr3_aa: CASSMGQTNQPQHF

d_call: NA
j_call: TRBJ1-1
clone_size: once
v_call: TRBV27
cdr3_nt: TGTGCCAGCAGTTTGTGGGGCCAGGGCACCCCTGGAGCTTTCTTT
cdr3_aa: CASSLWGQGTPGAFF

d_call: TRBD2
j_call: TRBJ2-7
clone_size: many
v_call: TRBV4-3
cdr3_nt: TGCGCCAGCAGCCCGGGGGGACGGAGCTCCTACGAGCAGTACTTC
cdr3_aa: CASSPGGRSSYEQYF

d_call: NA
j_call: TRBJ2-5
clone_size: few
v_call: TRBV27
cdr3_nt: TGTGCCAGCAGTCCGATGACCCCGGGCGGCAGATCACAAGAGACCCAGTACTTC
cdr3_aa: CASSPMTPGGRSQETQYF